This paragraph reports one T cell receptor (beta chain). Its antigen is unknown. No base qualities exist here, and no much larger clone lies one base off it. Participants in the prospective study were aged roughly 18 to 89 years, lived in approximately 26 United States geographic areas, and enrolled through a virtual design. In the prospective study, cohorts were assigned on the basis of participant-reported clinical history obtained from a screening survey and a study questionnaire. Each participant in the prospective study had whole blood, serum and a nasopharyngeal or oropharyngeal swab collected by mobile phlebotomists. Over a roughly two-month period, participants in the prospective study had the option of providing additional blood draws and questionnaires. Before DNA extraction, prospective study blood samples were shipped either frozen or at room temperature. TCRbeta CDR3 regions were amplified from genomic DNA by means of the immunoSEQ Assay, a bias-controlled multiplex PCR. As for how the authors treated the data: Nucleated cell counts per sample were estimated from amplification of reference gene primers within the assay. Sequence reads were collapsed and filtered to measure the absolute abundance of every unique TCRbeta CDR3 rearrangement. Productive Simpson clonality was computed per sample as the square root of Simpson's diversity index over productive rearrangements. In its TCRdb copy, this immuneACCESS table keeps in-frame sequences only and misses some clones. Where compared with another copy, unresolved V genes explain less than half of these, and the others have no known cause. That table gives V, J and clone size, and the DNA gave D and trimming. For this sample the table gives approximately 250,000 clones, of which 70% to 90% were detected only once. About 9.1% of the sample belongs to the ten largest clones.

These data originate in a study of blood T cell repertoires in COVID-19 (dated by TCRdb to the early 2020s). In terms of the full investigation: Samples from collaborators originated in the United States, Italy and Spain and spanned both the acute and convalescent phases of COVID-19. Samples were obtained from the ongoing ImmuneRACE study (first 160 participants) and from 950 to 1,500 subjects provided by 6 global collaborators. Where HLA class I and class II types were available, the types were taken from metadata supplied by the sample provider, not from assay-based typing. The sample metadata nearly always contained a de-identified subject ID, COVID-19 status, age in years and sex. The repertoires were made available in a free public database intended to serve as a resource for research on the immune response to SARS-CoV-2. The prospective study material was composed of cDNA or gDNA derived from T cells, B-cell-depleted T cells, or PBMCs. Deeply sampled blood TCRbeta repertoires from subjects exposed to, actively infected with, or recovered from COVID-19 were included in the dataset. Results the study describes overall, beyond this receptor: Clinical and demographic metadata were provided uncurated, with the amount varying by source and participant.

According to the germline V gene, CDR1 reads SGHTA and CDR2 reads FQGNSA. Trimming costs V 2 bases and J 0 bases, and their ends lie 7 bases apart. From cysteine to phenylalanine, the CDR3 is 14 amino acids long. Only the CDR3 portion is preserved as DNA: 42 bases, with reading frame beginning at the first base. What was sequenced was PBMCs or T cells enriched from blood (not recorded which). Recombination connected TRBV7-2 to TRBJ2-5; too little of a D gene remains to name it. The origin of this receptor is a woman aged 45 to 65 with acute COVID-19. The base sequence is TGTGCCAGCAGCTTACAAGCGAACCAAGAGACCCAGTACTTC. It translates to CASSLQANQETQYF.